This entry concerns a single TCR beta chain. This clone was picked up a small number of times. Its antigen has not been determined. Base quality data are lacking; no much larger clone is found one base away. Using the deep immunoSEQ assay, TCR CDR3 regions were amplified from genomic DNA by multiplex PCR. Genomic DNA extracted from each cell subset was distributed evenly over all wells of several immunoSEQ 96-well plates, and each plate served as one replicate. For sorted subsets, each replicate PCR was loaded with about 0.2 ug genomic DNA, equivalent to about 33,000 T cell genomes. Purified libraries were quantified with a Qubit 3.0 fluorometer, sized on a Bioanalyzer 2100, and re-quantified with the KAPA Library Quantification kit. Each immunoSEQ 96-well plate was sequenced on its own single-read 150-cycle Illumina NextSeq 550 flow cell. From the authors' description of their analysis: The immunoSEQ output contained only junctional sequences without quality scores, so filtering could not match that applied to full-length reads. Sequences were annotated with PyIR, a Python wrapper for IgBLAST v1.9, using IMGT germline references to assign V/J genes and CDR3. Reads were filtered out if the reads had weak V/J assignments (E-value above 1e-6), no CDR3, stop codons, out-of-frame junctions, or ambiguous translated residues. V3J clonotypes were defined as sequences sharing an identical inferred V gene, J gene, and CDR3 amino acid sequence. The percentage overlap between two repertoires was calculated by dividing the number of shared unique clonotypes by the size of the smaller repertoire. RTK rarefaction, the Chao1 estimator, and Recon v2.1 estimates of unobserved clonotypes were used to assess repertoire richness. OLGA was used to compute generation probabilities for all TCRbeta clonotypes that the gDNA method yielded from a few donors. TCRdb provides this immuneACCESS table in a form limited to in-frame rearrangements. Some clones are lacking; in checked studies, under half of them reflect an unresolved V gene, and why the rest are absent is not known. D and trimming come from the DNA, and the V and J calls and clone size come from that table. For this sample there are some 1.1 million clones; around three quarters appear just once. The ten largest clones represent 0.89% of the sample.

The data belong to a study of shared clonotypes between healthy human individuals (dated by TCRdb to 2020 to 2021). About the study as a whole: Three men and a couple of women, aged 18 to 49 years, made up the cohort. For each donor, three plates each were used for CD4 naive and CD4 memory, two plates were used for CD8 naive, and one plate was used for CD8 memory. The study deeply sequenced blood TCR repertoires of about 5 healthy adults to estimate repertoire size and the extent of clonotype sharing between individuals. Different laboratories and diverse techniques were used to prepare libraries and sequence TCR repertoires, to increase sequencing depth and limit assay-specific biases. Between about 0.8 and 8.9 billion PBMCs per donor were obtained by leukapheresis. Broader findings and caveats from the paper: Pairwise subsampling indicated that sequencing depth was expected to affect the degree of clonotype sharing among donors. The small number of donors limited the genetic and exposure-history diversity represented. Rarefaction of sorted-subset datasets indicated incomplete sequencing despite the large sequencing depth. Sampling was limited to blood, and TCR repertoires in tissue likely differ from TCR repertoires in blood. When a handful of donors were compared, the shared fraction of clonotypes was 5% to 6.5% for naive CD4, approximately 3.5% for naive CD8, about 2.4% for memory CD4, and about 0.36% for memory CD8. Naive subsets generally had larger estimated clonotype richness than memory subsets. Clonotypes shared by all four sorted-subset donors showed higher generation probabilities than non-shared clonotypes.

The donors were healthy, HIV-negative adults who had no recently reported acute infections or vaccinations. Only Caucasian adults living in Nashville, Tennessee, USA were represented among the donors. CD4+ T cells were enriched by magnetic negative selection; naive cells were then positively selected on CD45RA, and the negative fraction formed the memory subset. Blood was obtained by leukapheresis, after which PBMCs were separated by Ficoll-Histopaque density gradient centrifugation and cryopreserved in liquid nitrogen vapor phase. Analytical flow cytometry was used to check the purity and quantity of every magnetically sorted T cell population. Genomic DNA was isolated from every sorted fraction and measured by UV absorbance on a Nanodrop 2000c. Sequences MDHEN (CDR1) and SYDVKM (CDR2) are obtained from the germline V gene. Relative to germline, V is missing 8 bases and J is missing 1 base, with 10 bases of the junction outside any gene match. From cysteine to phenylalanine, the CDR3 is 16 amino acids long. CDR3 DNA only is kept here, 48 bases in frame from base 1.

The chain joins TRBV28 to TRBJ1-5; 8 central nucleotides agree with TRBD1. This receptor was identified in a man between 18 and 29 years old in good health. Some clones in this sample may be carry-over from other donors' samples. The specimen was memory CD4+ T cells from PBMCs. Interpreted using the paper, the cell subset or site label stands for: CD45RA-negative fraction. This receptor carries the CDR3 CASVAGGSLSNQPQHF. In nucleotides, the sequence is TGTGCCAGCGTCGCAGGGGGCTCTCTAAGCAATCAGCCCCAGCATTTT.